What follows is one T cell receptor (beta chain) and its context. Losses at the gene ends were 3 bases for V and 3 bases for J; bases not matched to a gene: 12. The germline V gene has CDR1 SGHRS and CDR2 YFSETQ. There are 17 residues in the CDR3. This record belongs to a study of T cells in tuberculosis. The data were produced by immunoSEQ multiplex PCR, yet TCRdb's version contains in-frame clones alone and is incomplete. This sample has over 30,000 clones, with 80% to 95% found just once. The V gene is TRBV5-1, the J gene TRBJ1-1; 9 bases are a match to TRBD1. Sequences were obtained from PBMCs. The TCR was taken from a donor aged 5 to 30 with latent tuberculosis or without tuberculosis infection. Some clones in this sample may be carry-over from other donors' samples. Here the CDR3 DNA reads TGCGCCAGCAGCTCCTACTCTTGGACAGGGGAGGACACTGAAGCTTTCTTT. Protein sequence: CASSSYSWTGEDTEAFF.